This T cell receptor beta chain appears in the sequencing data of a study of shared clonotypes between healthy human individuals. Some clones are missing from TCRdb's copy, which holds only in-frame ones; the method was immunoSEQ multiplex PCR. The table includes about 1.5 million clones, 95% to 99% detected once. The germline V gene has CDR1 SNHLY and CDR2 FYNNEI. CDR3 length: 16 residues. J was trimmed by 4 bases and V by 5 bases; bases with no gene match: 5. The clonotype comes from a man aged 25 to 45 in good health. The chain is built from TRBV2 and TRBJ2-1; 13 bases are shared with TRBD2. The material sequenced was naive CD4+ T cells sorted from blood. The subset denotes: CD45RA+ positively selected. CDR3 sequence (DNA): TGTGCCAGCAGTCCTAGGGGACTAGCGGGGTACAATGAGCAGTTCTTC. This codes for CASSPRGLAGYNEQFF.